The TCR beta chain described here comes from a study of Ad26.COV2.S vaccination and SARS-CoV-2 variants. This table comes from immunoSEQ multiplex PCR, and its TCRdb copy is limited to in-frame clones, with some not included. The sample lists about 410,000 clones, around 89% occurring once. Germline V lookup: CDR1 MNHEY, CDR2 SVGAGI. The CDR3 runs to 14 residues. Trimming cost V 5 bases and J 0 bases; bases outside gene matches: 4. Treatment given: around 19 received Ad26.COV2.S at low or high dose, single or two shots; about 5 received placebo; per-sample allocation not given. Material that was analyzed had been drawn on day 63 after the first vaccine or placebo injection.

The source is a person aged 18-65 years who received the Ad26.COV2.S COVID-19 vaccine or a placebo. Sequenced here: peripheral blood, sampled in a trial of Ad26.COV2.S vaccine versus placebo. The V and J genes are TRBV6-5 and TRBJ2-7; TRBD1 matches at 7 bases. The CDR3 loop reads CASSPSGGSYEQYF. For the CDR3, the DNA is TGTGCCAGCAGTCCCTCAGGGGGCTCCTACGAGCAGTACTTC.